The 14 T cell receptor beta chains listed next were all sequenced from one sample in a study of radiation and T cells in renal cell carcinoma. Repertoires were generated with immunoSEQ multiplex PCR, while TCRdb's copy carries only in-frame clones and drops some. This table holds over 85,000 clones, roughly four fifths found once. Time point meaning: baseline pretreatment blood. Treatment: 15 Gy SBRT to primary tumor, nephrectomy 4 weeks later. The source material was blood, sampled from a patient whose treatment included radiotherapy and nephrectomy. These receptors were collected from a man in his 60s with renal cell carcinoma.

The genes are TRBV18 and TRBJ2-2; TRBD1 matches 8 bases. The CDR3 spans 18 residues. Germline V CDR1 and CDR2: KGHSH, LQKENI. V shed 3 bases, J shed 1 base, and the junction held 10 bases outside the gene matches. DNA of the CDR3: TGTGCCAGCTCACCCGTAGTTCAGGGGGCGCGGAACACCGGGGAGCTGTTTTTT. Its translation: CASSPVVQGARNTGELFF.

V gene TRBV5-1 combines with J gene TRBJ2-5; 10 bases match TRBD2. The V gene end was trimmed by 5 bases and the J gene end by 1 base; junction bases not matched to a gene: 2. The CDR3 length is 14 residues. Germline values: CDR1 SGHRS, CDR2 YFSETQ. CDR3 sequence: CASRSGRAQETQYF. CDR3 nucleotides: TGCGCCAGCAGAAGCGGGAGGGCCCAAGAGACCCAGTACTTC.

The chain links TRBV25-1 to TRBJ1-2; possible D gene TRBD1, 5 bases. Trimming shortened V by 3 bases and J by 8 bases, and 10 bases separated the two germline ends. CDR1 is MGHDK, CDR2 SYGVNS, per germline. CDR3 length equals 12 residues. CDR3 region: CASSDQGGGYTF. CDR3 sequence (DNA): TGTGCCAGCAGTGATCAGGGTGGCGGCTACACCTTC.

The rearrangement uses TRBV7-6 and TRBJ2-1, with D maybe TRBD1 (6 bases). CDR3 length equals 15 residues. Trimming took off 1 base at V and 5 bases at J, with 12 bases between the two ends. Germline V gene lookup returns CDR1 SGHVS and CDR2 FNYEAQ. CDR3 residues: CASSLDRALNNEQFF. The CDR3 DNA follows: TGTGCCAGCAGCTTAGACAGGGCCCTTAACAATGAGCAGTTCTTC.

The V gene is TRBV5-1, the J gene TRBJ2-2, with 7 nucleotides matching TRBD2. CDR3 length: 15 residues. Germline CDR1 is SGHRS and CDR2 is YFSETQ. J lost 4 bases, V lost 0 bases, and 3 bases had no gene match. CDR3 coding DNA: TGCGCCAGCAGCTTGGCGGGAGGAGTCACCGGGGAGCTGTTTTTT. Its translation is CASSLAGGVTGELFF.

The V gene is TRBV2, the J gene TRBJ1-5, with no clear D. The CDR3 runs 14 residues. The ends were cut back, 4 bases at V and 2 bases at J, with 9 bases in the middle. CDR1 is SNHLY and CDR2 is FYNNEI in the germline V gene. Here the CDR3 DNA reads TGTGCCAGCAGTGGGGCAGGAGGCAATCAGCCCCAGCATTTT. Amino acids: CASSGAGGNQPQHF.

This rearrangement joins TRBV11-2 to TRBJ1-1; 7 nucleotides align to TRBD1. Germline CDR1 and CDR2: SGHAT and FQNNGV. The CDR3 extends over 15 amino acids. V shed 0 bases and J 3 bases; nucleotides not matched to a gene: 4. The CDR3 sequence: CASSLDRGTDTEAFF. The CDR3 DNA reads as TGTGCCAGCAGCTTAGATCGGGGGACAGACACTGAAGCTTTCTTT. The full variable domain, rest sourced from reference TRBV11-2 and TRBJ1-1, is EAGVAQSPRYKIIEKRQSVAFWCNPISGHATLYWYQQILGQGPKLLIQFQNNGVVDDSQLPKDRFSAERLKGVDSTLKIQPAKLEDSAVYLCASSLDRGTDTEAFFGQGTRLTVV.

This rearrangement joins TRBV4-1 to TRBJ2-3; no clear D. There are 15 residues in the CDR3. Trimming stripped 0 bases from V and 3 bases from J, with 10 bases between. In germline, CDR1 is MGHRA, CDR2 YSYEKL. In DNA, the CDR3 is TGCGCCAGCAGCCAAGAAGGCGGCAGGACAGATACGCAGTATTTT. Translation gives CASSQEGGRTDTQYF.

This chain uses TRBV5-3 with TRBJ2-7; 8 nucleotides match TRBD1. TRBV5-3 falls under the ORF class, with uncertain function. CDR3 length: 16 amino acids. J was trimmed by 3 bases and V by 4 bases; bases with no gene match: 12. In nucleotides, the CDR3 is TGTGCCAGAAGCCACGGACAGGGACCCTCCAACTACGAGCAGTACTTC. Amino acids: CARSHGQGPSNYEQYF.

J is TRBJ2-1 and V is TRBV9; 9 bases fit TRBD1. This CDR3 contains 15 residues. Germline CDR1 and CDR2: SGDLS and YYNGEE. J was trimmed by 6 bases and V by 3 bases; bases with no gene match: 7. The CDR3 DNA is TGTGCCAGCAGCGCCAGGACAGGGGACCGCAATGAGCAGTTCTTC. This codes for CASSARTGDRNEQFF.

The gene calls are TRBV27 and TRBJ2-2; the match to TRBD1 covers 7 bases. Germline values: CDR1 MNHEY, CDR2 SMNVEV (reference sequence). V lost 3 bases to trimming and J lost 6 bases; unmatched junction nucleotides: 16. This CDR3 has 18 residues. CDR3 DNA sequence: TGTGCCAGCAGTTTTCGACAGGGTGGCAATCTGATTCCCGGGGAGCTGTTTTTT. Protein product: CASSFRQGGNLIPGELFF.

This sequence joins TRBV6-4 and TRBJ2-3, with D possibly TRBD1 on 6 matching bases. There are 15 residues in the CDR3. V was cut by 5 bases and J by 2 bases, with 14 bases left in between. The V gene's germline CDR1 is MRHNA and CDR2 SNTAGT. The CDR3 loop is CASSFQGRLTDTQYF. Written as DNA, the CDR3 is TGTGCCAGCAGTTTCCAGGGGCGGCTCACAGATACGCAGTATTTT.

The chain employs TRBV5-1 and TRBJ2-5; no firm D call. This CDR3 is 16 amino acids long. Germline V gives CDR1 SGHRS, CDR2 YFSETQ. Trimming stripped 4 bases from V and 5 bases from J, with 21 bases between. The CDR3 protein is CASSVLSDIRRETQYF. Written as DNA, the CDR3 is TGCGCCAGCAGCGTCCTGAGCGACATACGTCGGGAGACCCAGTACTTC.

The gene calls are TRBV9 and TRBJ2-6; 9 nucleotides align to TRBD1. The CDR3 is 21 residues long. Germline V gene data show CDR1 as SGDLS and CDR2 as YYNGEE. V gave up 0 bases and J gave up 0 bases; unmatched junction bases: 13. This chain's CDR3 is CASSVAPLDRGLPSGANVLTF. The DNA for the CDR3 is TGTGCCAGCAGCGTAGCTCCTTTGGACAGGGGATTACCCTCTGGGGCCAACGTCCTGACTTTC.